This record looks at one TCR beta chain sequence and its context. Other DNA sequences within the sample encode an identical CDR3. Participants came from about two dozen US areas, aged roughly 18 to 95 years. Here immunoSEQ multiplex PCR was the method, and the copy in TCRdb shows in-frame clones only, minus some. The sample consists of about 250,000 clones, over 75% of them appearing once. The sample belongs to a study of blood T cell repertoires in COVID-19. The germline V gene encodes CDR1 MNHEY and CDR2 SMNVEV (reference sequence). This CDR3 region has 14 residues. With 3 bases clipped from V and 5 bases from J, the junction kept 2 bases outside the gene matches.

Source material: PBMCs or T cells enriched from blood (not recorded which). The gene calls are TRBV27 and TRBJ1-1; 11 bases are shared with TRBD1. The TCR sequence derives from a man aged 35 to 55 who had recovered from COVID-19. The CDR3 here is CASSLDRGRTEAFF. In DNA, the CDR3 is TGTGCCAGCAGTTTGGACAGGGGGCGGACTGAAGCTTTCTTT.